A single sample is the source of the 8 T cell receptor beta chains below, sequenced in a study of graft-versus-host responses after intestinal transplantation. These receptors' antigens are unknown. Data came from immunoSEQ multiplex PCR; TCRdb stores just in-frame clones and leaves some out. The profile shows roughly 120,000 clones, less than 95% of them singletons. Sequenced material: unstimulated CD4+ T cells sorted from spleen or lymph node cells, taken before intestinal transplant. The origin of the receptors is a human donor who received an intestinal transplant.

The chain recombines TRBV7-6 with TRBJ2-5, with a weak D call TRBD2 (5 bases). Looked up from germline, CDR1 is SGHVS and CDR2 is FNYEAQ. The CDR3 has 15 amino acids. V shed 5 bases and J shed 2 bases, with 15 bases lying between them. The CDR3 DNA reads as TGTGCCAGCAGCGCGGTACTAGGGAATCAAGAGACCCAGTACTTC. Residues: CASSAVLGNQETQYF.

The rearrangement uses TRBV6-1 and TRBJ1-1, with D possibly being TRBD1 (5 bases). Per germline, CDR1 MNHNS and CDR2 SASEGT. This CDR3 comprises 18 residues. With 2 bases removed from V and 0 bases from J, the gap between germline ends came to 19 bases. CDR3 protein: CASSELTGRASMNTEAFF. The DNA of the CDR3 is TGTGCCAGCAGTGAACTGACGGGCAGGGCGAGTATGAACACTGAAGCTTTCTTT.

This chain connects TRBV30 to TRBJ1-5, with D hard to call. From germline, CDR1 is GTSNPN and CDR2 SVGIG (reference sequence). V lost 1 base, J lost 4 bases, and 8 bases lay in between. The CDR3 loop spans 13 amino acids. The chain's CDR3 is CAWSGRSNQPQHF. In DNA, the CDR3 is TGTGCCTGGAGTGGCCGGTCTAATCAGCCCCAGCATTTT.

This chain links TRBV5-8 with TRBJ1-6; 9 bases are shared with TRBD1. The V and J ends lost 3 bases and 10 bases, in that order; junction bases with no gene match: 11. This CDR3 contains 16 residues. CDR1 is SGHTS, CDR2 YDEGEE, per germline. CDR3 bases: TGTGCCAGCAGCTACTTCGGGGACAGGGACCAGTCACCCCTCCACTTT. Protein: CASSYFGDRDQSPLHF.

The rearrangement links TRBV28 to TRBJ2-1, with TRBD2 matching over 11 bases. With V trimmed by 5 bases and J by 5 bases, 8 bases remained unmatched. There are 16 residues in the CDR3. Per germline, CDR1 MDHEN and CDR2 SYDVKM. The CDR3 is CASSLRGGLADNEQFF. CDR3 DNA: TGTGCCAGCAGTCTAAGAGGGGGACTAGCGGACAATGAGCAGTTCTTC.

The gene calls are TRBV28 and TRBJ1-4, with 7 bases matching TRBD1. This CDR3 is built from 13 residues. Germline loops: CDR1 MDHEN, CDR2 SYDVKM. V shed 7 bases and J 3 bases; nucleotides not matched to a gene: 2. The CDR3 DNA follows: TGTGCCAGCACGGGACAGCCTAATGAAAAACTGTTTTTT. This translates into CASTGQPNEKLFF.

CDR3 loop: CASSLVDRDYEQYF. For the CDR3, the DNA is TGTGCCAGCAGCTTAGTCGACAGGGACTACGAGCAGTACTTC. The chain joins TRBV7-2 to TRBJ2-7, with 7 bases aligning to TRBD1. The CDR3 sequence is 14 residues long. The V gene end was trimmed by 1 base and the J gene end by 3 bases; junction bases not matched to a gene: 3. Per the germline V gene, CDR1 is SGHTA and CDR2 is FQGNSA.

The chain joins TRBV10-2 to TRBJ1-5; 8 bases agree with TRBD1. The CDR3 is 13 amino acids. CDR1 and CDR2 (germline): WSHSY, SAAADI. V lost 5 bases and J lost 11; bases outside the gene matches: 8. The CDR3 reads CASSSDRVMTQHF. The CDR3, as DNA: TGCGCCAGCAGTTCGGACAGGGTAATGACCCAGCATTTT.